This T cell receptor beta chain was captured by sequencing in a study of cytomegalovirus exposure and HLA in healthy donors. The PCR employed 60 Vbeta primers together with 13 Jbeta primers. Some clones are missing from TCRdb's copy, which holds only in-frame ones; the method was immunoSEQ multiplex PCR. The data contain roughly 140,000 clones, approximately 72% of them singletons. Sample: PBMCs. The receptor was isolated from a middle-aged man in good health and CMV-seronegative.

The CDR3 DNA reads as TGTGCCAGCAGGGCGACAGGCGGATCCCTATACACTGAAGCTTTCTTT. This translates into CASRATGGSLYTEAFF. The rearrangement uses TRBV2 and TRBJ1-1, with D possibly being TRBD1 (6 bases). Trimming took off 6 bases at V and 3 bases at J, with 20 bases between the two ends. This CDR3 is 16 amino acids long. CDR1 and CDR2 (germline): SNHLY, FYNNEI.